This TCR beta chain was retrieved from a study of blood T cell repertoires in COVID-19. As for the study in general: Researchers got acute and convalescent COVID-19 samples from the United States, Italy and Spain.

This study enrolled people aged roughly 18 to 90 from roughly 22 US geographic areas. Among Cohort 3 donors, those recovered had two negative PCRs, clearance, or symptom resolution. The CDR3 runs to 15 residues. Between the trimmed V and J ends, which lost 2 bases and 4 bases, there was a span of 14 bases. Germline assignment: CDR1 SNHLY and CDR2 FYNNEI. Assay used: immunoSEQ multiplex PCR; TCRdb lists only in-frame clones, some missing. This table has over 250,000 clones, approximately 89% appearing once. This TCR was recovered from a woman in her 30s who had recovered from COVID-19. This chain uses TRBV2 with TRBJ2-5, with D possibly TRBD2 on 7 matching bases. Source material: PBMCs or T cells enriched from blood (not recorded which). CDR3 sequence: CASSELRGAGETQYF. DNA for the CDR3: TGTGCCAGCAGTGAACTTCGGGGGGCCGGAGAGACCCAGTACTTC.